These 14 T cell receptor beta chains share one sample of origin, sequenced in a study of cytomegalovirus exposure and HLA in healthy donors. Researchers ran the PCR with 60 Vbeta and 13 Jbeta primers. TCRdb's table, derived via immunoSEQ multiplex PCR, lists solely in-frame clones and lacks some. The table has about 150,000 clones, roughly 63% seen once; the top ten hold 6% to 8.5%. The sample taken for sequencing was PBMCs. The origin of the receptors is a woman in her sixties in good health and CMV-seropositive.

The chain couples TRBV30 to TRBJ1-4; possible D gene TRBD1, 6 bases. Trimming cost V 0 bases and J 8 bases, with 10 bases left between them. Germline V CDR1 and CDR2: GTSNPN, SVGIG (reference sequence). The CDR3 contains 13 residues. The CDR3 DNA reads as TGTGCCTGGAGTGTACCCAGGGGAGAAAAACTGTTTTTT. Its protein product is CAWSVPRGEKLFF.

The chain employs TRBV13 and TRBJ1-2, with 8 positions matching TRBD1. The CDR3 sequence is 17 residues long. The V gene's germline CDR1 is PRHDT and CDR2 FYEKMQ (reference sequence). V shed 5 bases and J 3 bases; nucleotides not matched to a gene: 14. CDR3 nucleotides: TGTGCCAGCAGCCGGGGCCGGACAGGGTGGCGGTACTATGGCTACACCTTC. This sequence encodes CASSRGRTGWRYYGYTF. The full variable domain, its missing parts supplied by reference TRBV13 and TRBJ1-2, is AAGVIQSPRHLIKEKRETATLKCYPIPRHDTVYWYQQGPGQDPQFLISFYEKMQSDKGSIPDRFSAQQFSDYHSELNMSSLELGDSALYFCASSRGRTGWRYYGYTFGSGTRLTVV.

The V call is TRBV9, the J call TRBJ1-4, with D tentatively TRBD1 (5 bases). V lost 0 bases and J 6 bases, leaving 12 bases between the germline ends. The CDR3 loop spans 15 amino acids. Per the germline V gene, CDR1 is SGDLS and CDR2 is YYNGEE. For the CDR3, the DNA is TGTGCCAGCAGCGTAGATGGGGGGAACTATGAAAAACTGTTTTTT. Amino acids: CASSVDGGNYEKLFF.

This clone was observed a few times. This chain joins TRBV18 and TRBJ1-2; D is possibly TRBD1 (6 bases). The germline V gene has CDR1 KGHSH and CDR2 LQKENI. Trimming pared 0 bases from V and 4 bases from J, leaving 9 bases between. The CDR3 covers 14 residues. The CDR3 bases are TGTGCCAGCTCACCACCGGACAGCTCCTATGGCTACACCTTC. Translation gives CASSPPDSSYGYTF.

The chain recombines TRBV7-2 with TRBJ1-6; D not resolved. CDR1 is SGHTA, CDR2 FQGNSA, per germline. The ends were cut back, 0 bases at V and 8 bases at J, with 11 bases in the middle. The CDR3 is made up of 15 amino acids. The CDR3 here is CASSLASGRHSPLHF. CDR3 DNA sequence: TGTGCCAGCAGCTTAGCGTCGGGTAGGCATTCACCCCTCCACTTT.

The CDR3 protein is CASSRPEETQYF. The CDR3 DNA reads as TGCGCCAGCAGCCGTCCCGAAGAGACCCAGTACTTC. The gene calls are TRBV5-1 and TRBJ2-5; unclear D gene. CDR1 and CDR2 from the germline V gene are SGHRS and YFSETQ. This CDR3 spans 12 amino acids. The ends were cut back, 4 bases at V and 3 bases at J, with 7 bases in the middle.

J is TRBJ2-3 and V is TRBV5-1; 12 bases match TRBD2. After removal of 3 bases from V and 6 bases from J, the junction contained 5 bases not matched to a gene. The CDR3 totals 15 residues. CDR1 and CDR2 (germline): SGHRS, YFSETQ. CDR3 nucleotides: TGCGCCAGCAGCTCTAGCGGGAGGGCCGCGGATACGCAGTATTTT. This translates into CASSSSGRAADTQYF. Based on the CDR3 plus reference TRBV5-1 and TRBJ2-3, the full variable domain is KAGVTQTPRYLIKTRGQQVTLSCSPISGHRSVSWYQQTPGQGLQFLFEYFSETQRNKGNFPGRFSGRQFSNSRSEMNVSTLELGDSALYLCASSSSGRAADTQYFGPGTRLTVL.

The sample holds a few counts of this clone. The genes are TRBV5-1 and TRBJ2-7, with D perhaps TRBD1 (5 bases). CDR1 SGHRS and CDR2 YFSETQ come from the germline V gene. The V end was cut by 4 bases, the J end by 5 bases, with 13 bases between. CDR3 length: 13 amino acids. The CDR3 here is CASSPNTGNEQYF. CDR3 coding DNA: TGCGCCAGCAGCCCGAACACAGGTAACGAGCAGTACTTC.

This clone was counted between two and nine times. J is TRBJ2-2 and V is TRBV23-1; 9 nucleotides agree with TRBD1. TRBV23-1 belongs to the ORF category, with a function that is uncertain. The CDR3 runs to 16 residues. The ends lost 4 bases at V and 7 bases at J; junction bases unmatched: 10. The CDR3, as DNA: TGCGCCAGCAGTCGCTTAAACAGGGGGCTGATCGGGGAGCTGTTTTTT. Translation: CASSRLNRGLIGELFF.

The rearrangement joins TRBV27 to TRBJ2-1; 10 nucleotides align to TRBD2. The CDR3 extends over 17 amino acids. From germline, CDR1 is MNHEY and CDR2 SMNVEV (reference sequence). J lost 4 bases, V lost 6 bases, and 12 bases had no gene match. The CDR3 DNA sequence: TGTGCCAGCAGCACTAGCGGGAACACCCTCTCGTACAATGAGCAGTTCTTC. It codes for CASSTSGNTLSYNEQFF.

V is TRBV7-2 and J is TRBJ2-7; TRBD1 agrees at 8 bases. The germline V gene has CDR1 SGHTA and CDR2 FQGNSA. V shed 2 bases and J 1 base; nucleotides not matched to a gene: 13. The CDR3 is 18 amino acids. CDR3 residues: CASSLKRTGQGPSYEQYF. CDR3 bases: TGTGCCAGCAGCTTAAAGAGGACCGGACAGGGTCCATCCTACGAGCAGTACTTC.

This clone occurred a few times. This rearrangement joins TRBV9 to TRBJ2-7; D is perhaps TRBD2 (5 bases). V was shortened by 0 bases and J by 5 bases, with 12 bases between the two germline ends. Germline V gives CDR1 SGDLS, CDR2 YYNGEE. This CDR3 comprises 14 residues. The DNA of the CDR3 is TGTGCCAGCAGCGTAGGGACTTTATCCCACGAGCAGTACTTC. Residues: CASSVGTLSHEQYF.

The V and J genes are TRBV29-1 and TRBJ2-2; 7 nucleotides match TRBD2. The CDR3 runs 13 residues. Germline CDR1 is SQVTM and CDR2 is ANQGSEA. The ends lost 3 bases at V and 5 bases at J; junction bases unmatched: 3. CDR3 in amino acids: CSVDPRGTGELFF. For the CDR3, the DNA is TGCAGCGTTGATCCGCGGGGGACCGGGGAGCTGTTTTTT.

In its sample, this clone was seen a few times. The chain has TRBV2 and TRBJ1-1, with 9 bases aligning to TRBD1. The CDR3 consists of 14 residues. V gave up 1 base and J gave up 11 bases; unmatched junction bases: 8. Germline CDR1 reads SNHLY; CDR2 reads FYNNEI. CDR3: CASSEVWGQGMAFF. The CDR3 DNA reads TGTGCCAGCAGTGAAGTCTGGGGACAGGGAATGGCTTTCTTT.